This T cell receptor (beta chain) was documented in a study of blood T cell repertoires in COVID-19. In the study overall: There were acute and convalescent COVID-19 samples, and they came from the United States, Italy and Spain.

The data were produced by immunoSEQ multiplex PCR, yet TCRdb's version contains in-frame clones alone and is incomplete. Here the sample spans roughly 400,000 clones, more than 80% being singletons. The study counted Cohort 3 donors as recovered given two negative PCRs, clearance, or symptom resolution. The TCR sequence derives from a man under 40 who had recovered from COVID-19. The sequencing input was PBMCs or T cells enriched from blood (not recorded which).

The CDR3 is CASGLNTEAFF. The CDR3 DNA sequence: TGTGCCAGCGGCTTGAACACTGAAGCTTTCTTT. V usage is TRBV28 and J usage is TRBJ1-1; D unclear. Germline lookup yields CDR1 MDHEN and CDR2 SYDVKM. The V end lost 8 bases, the J end lost 0 bases, and 4 bases lay between the germline ends. The CDR3 extends over 11 amino acids.